These T cell receptor beta chains were read from a single sample in a study of blood T cell repertoires in COVID-19. The protocol was immunoSEQ multiplex PCR, while the TCRdb copy is restricted to in-frame clones and leaves out a portion. The repertoire holds approximately 260,000 clones, with over 75% as singletons. Input material: peripheral blood. The receptors here all came from a woman in her thirties or forties who had recovered from COVID-19. Both conserved end residues are part of each CDR3.

TRBV24-1	TRBJ1-4	CATSDPLDKKEKLFF
TRBV18	TRBJ2-7	CASSLRDRALHEQYF
TRBV11-3	TRBJ2-1	CASRSSSYNEQFF
TRBV19	TRBJ2-7	CASRETGTREQYF
TRBV6-2/TRBV6-3	TRBJ2-2	CASSKAGVAPGELFF
TRBV6-5	TRBJ2-1	CASSTTTSGINEQFF
TRBV7-2	TRBJ2-7	CASSLGASGTYEQYF
TRBV7-9	TRBJ2-7	CASSLGPTHLAGVEEQYF
TRBV6-6	TRBJ2-4	CASSPRPQLLAKNIQYF
TRBV6-1	TRBJ2-1	CASSELAGSYNEQFF
TRBV19	TRBJ1-3	CASSTPDRLTNTIYF
TRBV15	TRBJ2-7	CATSRGVGVSSYEQYF
TRBV5-6	TRBJ2-5	CASSVDPGPPETQYF
TRBV5-1	TRBJ1-3	CASSLGQAGELGSGNTIYF
TRBV7-2	TRBJ2-7	CASSLAQGQVYF
TRBV3-1/TRBV3-2	TRBJ2-7	CASSQDLRGEQYF
TRBV7-8	TRBJ1-2	CASSRDRGSRYTF
TRBV18	TRBJ2-2	CASSPRNTGELFF
TRBV4-3	TRBJ1-2	CASSQEALGGSGYTF
TRBV6-5	TRBJ1-2	CASSSVGRVSYGYTF
TRBV24-1	TRBJ2-3	CATSDQRGTSTDTQYF
TRBV30	TRBJ2-1	CAWSKTSGRTEQFF
TRBV28	TRBJ1-5	CASSLSTGIGRNQPQHF
TRBV11-2	TRBJ1-1	CASSPGGVEAFF